What follows are 3 T cell receptor beta chains derived from one specimen sequenced in a study of early T cells in non-severe SARS-CoV-2 infection. TCRdb called the 5' RACE reads again in MiXCR, with one record for every CDR3 protein. In the table there are tens of thousands of distinct CDR3 sequences, around 12% of which are singletons. Input material: whole blood. These receptors were taken from an adult who was a healthcare worker with PCR-confirmed SARS-CoV-2 infection or an uninfected control (not recorded which).

This clonotype was seen repeatedly, ten times or more. The chain couples TRBV11-3 to TRBJ1-1; D call uncertain. Trimming took 0 bases from V and 0 from J, leaving 2 bases between them. The CDR3 covers 13 residues. Germline V gene lookup returns CDR1 SGHNT and CDR2 YENEEA. The CDR3 protein is CASSLELNTEAFF. In nucleotides, the CDR3 is TGTGCCAGCAGCTTAGAACTGAACACTGAAGCTTTCTTT. Full variable domain (missing parts from reference TRBV11-3 and TRBJ1-1): EAGVVQSPRYKIIEKKQPVAFWCNPISGHNTLYWYLQNLGQGPELLIRYENEEAVDDSQLPKDRFSAERLKGVDSTLKIQPAELGDSAVYLCASSLELNTEAFFGQGTRLTVV.

The sample holds many counts of this clonotype. The chain joins TRBV7-2 to TRBJ2-1, with 9 bases matching TRBD2. Germline lookup yields CDR1 SGHTA and CDR2 FQGNSA. This CDR3 comprises 16 residues. Unmatched junction bases numbered 9, after V lost 6 bases and J lost 3 bases. The CDR3, as DNA: TGTGCCAGCAGTTCCTATCCTAGCGGGGTCTACAATGAGCAGTTCTTC. Its protein product is CASSSYPSGVYNEQFF. Looking up the rest from reference TRBV7-2 and TRBJ2-1 gives the full variable domain: GAGVSQSPSNKVTEKGKDVELRCDPISGHTALYWYRQSLGQGLEFLIYFQGNSAPDKSGLPSDRFSAERTGGSVSTLTIQRTQQEDSAVYLCASSSYPSGVYNEQFFGPGTRLTVL.

This sequence joins TRBV6-2 or TRBV6-3 and TRBJ2-6; TRBD2 matches at 13 bases. This CDR3 has 20 amino acids. In germline, CDR1 is MNHEY, CDR2 SVGEGT. Trimming removed 2 bases from V and 0 bases from J; junction bases left unmatched: 7. The CDR3: CASSYLLTSGGISGANVLTF. DNA of the CDR3: TGTGCCAGCAGTTACCTACTGACTAGCGGGGGGATCTCTGGGGCCAACGTCCTGACTTTC.